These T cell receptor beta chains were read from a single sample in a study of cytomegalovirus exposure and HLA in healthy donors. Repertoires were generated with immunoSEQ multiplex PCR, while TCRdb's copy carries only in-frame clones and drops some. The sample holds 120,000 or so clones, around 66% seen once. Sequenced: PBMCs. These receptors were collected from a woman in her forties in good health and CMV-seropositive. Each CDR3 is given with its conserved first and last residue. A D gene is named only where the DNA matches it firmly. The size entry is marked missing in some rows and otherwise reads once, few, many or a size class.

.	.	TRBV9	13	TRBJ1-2	TGTGCCAGCAGCGTAGACAGGACCTATGGCTACACCTTC	CASSVDRTYGYTF
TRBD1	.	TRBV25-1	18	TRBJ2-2	TGTGCCAGCAGTCCAAGGCCCGGGACAGGGTTACGCACCGGGGAGCTGTTTTTT	CASSPRPGTGLRTGELFF
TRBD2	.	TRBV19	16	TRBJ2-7	TGTGCCAGTAGTATCACTAGCGGGGGATCAGGATACGAGCAGTACTTC	CASSITSGGSGYEQYF
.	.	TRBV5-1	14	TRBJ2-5	TGCGCCAGCACCCCGGAGGGCCTGGTAGAGACCCAGTACTTC	CASTPEGLVETQYF
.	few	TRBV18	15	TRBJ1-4	TGTGCCAGCTCACCGCTCGGGGATTCTAATGAAAAACTGTTTTTT	CASSPLGDSNEKLFF
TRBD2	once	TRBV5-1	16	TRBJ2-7	TGCGCCAGCAGCCCCGGACTAGCGGAAAGCTCCTACGAGCAGTACTTC	CASSPGLAESSYEQYF
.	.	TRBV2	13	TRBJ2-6	TGTGCCGTACAGCTGTCTGGGGCCAACGTCCTGACTTTC	CAVQLSGANVLTF
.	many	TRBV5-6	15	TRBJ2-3	TGTGCCAGCAGCGGCGGCGACAGATTCACAGATACGCAGTATTTT	CASSGGDRFTDTQYF
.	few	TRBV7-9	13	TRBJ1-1	TGTGCCAGCAGCTTACTCGGGGGCACTGAAGCTTTCTTT	CASSLLGGTEAFF
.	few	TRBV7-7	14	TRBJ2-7	TGTGCTAGCAGCACCGCCGACAGTCCCTACGAGCAGTACTTC	CASSTADSPYEQYF
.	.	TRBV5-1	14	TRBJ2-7	TGCGCCAGCAGCGCACAGGGTTCGTCCTACGAGCAGTACTTC	CASSAQGSSYEQYF
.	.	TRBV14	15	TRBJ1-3	TGTGCCAGCAGCCAAAGACAGGATCTTGGAAACACCATATATTTT	CASSQRQDLGNTIYF
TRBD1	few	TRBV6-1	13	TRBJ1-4	TGTGCCAGCAGACAGGGGACGAATGAAAAACTGTTTTTT	CASRQGTNEKLFF
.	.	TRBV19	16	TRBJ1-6	TGTGCCAGTAGTGCGACAGGCCGGGGGGATAATTCACCCCTCCACTTT	CASSATGRGDNSPLHF
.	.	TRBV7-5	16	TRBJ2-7	TGTGCCAGAAGCTTAGCGGGGCGGGGGCCTCTCTACGAGCAGTACTTC	CARSLAGRGPLYEQYF
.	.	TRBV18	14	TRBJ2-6	TGTGCCAGCTCACCTACGAGCGGGGCCAACGTCCTGACTTTC	CASSPTSGANVLTF
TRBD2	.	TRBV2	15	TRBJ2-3	TGTGCCAGCAGGGGACTAGCAGCCGGATCAGATACGCAGTATTTT	CASRGLAAGSDTQYF
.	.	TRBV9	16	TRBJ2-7	TGTGCCAGCAGCGTAGCTACAGCGGCTAGCTCCTACGAGCAGTACTTC	CASSVATAASSYEQYF
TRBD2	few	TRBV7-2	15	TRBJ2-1	TGTGCCAGCAGCTCCGGAGCGGGAGAAGTAAATGAGCAGTTCTTC	CASSSGAGEVNEQFF
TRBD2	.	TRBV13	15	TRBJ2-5	TGTGCCAGCAGTCTTGGACTAGCGACCCAAGAGACCCGGTACTTC	CASSLGLATQETRYF
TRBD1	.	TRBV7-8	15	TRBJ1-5	TGTGCCAGCAGCTTAGGGCAGGGGGCCAGGCAGCCCCAGCATTTT	CASSLGQGARQPQHF
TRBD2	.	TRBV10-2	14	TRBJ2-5	TGCGCCAGCAGCCCACTAGCGGGAAAAGAGACCCAGTACTTC	CASSPLAGKETQYF
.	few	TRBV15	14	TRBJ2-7	TGTGCCACCAGCAGAGCGGGGAGCTCCTACGAGCAGTACTTC	CATSRAGSSYEQYF
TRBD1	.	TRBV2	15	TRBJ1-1	TGTGCCAGCAGCGGAACAGGGGGTACTAACACTGAAGCTTTCTTT	CASSGTGGTNTEAFF
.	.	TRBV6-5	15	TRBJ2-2	TGTGCCAGCAGTAACGGCGGCGCGAACACCGGGGAGCTGTTTTTT	CASSNGGANTGELFF